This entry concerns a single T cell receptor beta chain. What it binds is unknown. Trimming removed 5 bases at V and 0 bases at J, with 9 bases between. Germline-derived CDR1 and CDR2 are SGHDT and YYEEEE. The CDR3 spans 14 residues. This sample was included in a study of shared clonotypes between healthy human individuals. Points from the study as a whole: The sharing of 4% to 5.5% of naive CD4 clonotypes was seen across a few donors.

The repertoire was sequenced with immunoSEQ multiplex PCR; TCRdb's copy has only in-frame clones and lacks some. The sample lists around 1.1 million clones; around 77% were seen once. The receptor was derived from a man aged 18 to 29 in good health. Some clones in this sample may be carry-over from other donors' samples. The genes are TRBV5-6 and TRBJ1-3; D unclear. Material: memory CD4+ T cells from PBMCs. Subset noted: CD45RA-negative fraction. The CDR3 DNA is TGTGCCAGCAGTGGTACCCACTCTGGAAACACCATATATTTT. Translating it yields CASSGTHSGNTIYF.